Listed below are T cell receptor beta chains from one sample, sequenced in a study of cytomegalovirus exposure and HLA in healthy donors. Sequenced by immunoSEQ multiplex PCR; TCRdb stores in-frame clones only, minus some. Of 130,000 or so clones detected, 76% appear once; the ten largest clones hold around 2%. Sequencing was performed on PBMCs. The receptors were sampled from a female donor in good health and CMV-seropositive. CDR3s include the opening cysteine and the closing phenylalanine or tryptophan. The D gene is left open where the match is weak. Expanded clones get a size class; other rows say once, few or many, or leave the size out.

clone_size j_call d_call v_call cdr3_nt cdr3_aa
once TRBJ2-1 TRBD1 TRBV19 TGTGCCAGTAGTACAGGAACCATGGACAGGGTCAATGAGCAGTTCTTC CASSTGTMDRVNEQFF
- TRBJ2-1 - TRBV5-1 TGCGCCAGCAGCTTGTTGACGCGGTCCTACAATGAGCAGTTCTTC CASSLLTRSYNEQFF
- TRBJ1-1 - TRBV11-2 TGTGCCAGCAGCCAGAGAGGGGGATCGGGCACTGAAGCTTTCTTT CASSQRGGSGTEAFF
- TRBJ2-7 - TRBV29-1 TGCAGCGTCGCGACAGGTCCCGAGCAGTACTTC CSVATGPEQYF
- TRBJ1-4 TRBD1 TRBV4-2 TGTGCCAGCAGCCAGACAGGGGGGAATCAGGAAAAACTGTTTTTT CASSQTGGNQEKLFF
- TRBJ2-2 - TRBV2 TGTGCCAGCAGTGAGGAGCGTCGTCGGGGGGGGGAGCTGTTTTTT CASSEERRRGGELFF
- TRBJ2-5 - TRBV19 TGTGCCAGTAGTATAGGGGGGGGCTTGTCCCAAGAGACCCAGTACTTC CASSIGGGLSQETQYF
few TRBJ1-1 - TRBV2 TGTGCCAGCAGGAGTGGTCACGGGAACACTGAAGCTTTCTTT CASRSGHGNTEAFF
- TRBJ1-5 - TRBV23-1 TGCGCCAGCAGTCCCCCGGCAGGGGTTGAGAAGCAGCCCCAGCATTTT CASSPPAGVEKQPQHF
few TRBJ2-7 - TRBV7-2 TGTGCCAGCTCCTCTAGCGAGCCCATTGAGCAGTACTTC CASSSSEPIEQYF
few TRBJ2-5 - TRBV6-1 TGTGCCAGCAGATCCACTCTAGGAGAGACCCAGTACTTC CASRSTLGETQYF
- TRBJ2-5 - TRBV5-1 TGCGCCAGCAGCCCCTATTACGGGGGAAGTGGGGAGACCCAGTACTTC CASSPYYGGSGETQYF
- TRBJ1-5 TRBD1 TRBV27 TGTGCCAGCAGGCCGGCTCCAGGGGGTAGCAATCAGCCCCAGCATTTT CASRPAPGGSNQPQHF
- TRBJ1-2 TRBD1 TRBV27 TGTGCCAGCAGTCGCGAGGGACAGAGGGTGGGCTACTATGGCTACACCTTC CASSREGQRVGYYGYTF
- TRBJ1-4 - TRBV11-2 TGTGCCAGCAGCCAGGGCGTTGGTGAAAAACTGTTTTTT CASSQGVGEKLFF
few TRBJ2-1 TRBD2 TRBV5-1 TGCGCCAGCAGCTTGGTCCAGCGGGAATACAATGAGCAGTTCTTC CASSLVQREYNEQFF
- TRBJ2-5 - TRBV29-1 TGCAGCGTTGAAAAGGTACTAGGGGAGACCCAGTACTTC CSVEKVLGETQYF
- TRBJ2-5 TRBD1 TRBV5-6 TGTGCCAGCAGCAAATACCCCGGCAGGGGGCCTTCGGAGACCCAGTACTTC CASSKYPGRGPSETQYF
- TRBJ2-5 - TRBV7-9 TGTGCCAGCAGCTTAGCGGGGGGGCCCGAGACCCAGTACTTC CASSLAGGPETQYF
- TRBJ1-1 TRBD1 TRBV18 TGTGCCAGCTCACCTGACAGGGCGTTCATGAACACTGAAGCTTTCTTT CASSPDRAFMNTEAFF
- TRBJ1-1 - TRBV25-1 TGTGCCAGCAGCTTGGGAGGGGGGGGCACTGAAGCTTTCTTT CASSLGGGGTEAFF
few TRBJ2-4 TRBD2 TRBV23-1 TGCGCCAGCAGTCATAGCGGGAGGGGTTGGGAAAACATTCAGTACTTC CASSHSGRGWENIQYF
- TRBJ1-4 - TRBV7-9 TGTGCCAGCGGGAGGGACACTTCTAATGAAAAACTGTTTTTT CASGRDTSNEKLFF
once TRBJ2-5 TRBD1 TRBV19 TGTGCCAGTAGCGGGACAGGGGACTTTCAAGAGACCCAGTACTTC CASSGTGDFQETQYF
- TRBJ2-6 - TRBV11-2 TGTGCCAGCACCATTTCTGGGGCCAACGTCCTGACTTTC CASTISGANVLTF
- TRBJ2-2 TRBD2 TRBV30 TGTGCCTGGAGTAGGCGGGAGCAGGACACCGGGGAGCTGTTTTTT CAWSRREQDTGELFF
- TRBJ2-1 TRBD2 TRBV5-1 TGCGCCAGCAGGACGCAGCGGGGAGATTACAATGAGCAGCTCTTC CASRTQRGDYNEQLF
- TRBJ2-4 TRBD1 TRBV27 TGTGCCAGCAGTTTATCTGGCAGGGGGCTACAGCACATTCAGTACTTC CASSLSGRGLQHIQYF
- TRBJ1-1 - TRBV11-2 TGTGCCAGCAGAATCCGGGTAGGGGATGCCACTGAAGCTTTCTTT CASRIRVGDATEAFF
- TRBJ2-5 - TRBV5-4 TGTGCCAGCTCGAGGTTCCAAGAGACCCAGTACTTC CASSRFQETQYF
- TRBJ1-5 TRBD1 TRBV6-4 TGTGCCAGCAGTGACTCTCAGGCAGGGGGCGTTAGCAATCAGCCCCAGCATTTT CASSDSQAGGVSNQPQHF
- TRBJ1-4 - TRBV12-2 TGTGCAAGTCGCTCGCCGGGACAGGGTGGAAAACTGTTTTTT CASRSPGQGGKLFF
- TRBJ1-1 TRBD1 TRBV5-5 TGTGCCAGCAGCGAAAATTGGGACAGACAGAACACTGAAGCTTTCTTT CASSENWDRQNTEAFF
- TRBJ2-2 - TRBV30 TGTGCCTGGAGCCAGGGGCCTAACACCGGGGAGCTGTTTTTT CAWSQGPNTGELFF
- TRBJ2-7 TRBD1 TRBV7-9 TGTGCCAGCAGCCAGACAGGGACCTACGAGCAGTACTTC CASSQTGTYEQYF
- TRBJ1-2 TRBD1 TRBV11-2 TGTGCCAGCAGCCGGGGACAGGTGAAAGGGAAGGATGGCTACACCTTC CASSRGQVKGKDGYTF
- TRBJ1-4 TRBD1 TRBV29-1 TGCAGCGTTGGCTTTACAGGTTTGGGGACAGGCGAAAAACTGTTTTTT CSVGFTGLGTGEKLFF
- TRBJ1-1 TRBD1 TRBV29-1 TGCAGCGTTGACTGGCAGGGGGCCCCTGAAGCTTTCTTT CSVDWQGAPEAFF
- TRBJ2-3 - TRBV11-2 TGTGCCAGCAGCCCGCAGGGGGATACGCAGTATTTT CASSPQGDTQYF
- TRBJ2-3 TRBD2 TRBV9 TGTGCCAGCAGCGTAGCGGGCGGGAGGGCCGAAGATACGCAGTATTTT CASSVAGGRAEDTQYF
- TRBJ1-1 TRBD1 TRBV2 TGTGCCGGACGACAGGGGGAGAACACTGAAGCTTTCTTT CAGRQGENTEAFF
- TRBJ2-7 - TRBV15 TGTGCCACCAGCAGACAGGGGGGACGTAACGAGCAGTACTTC CATSRQGGRNEQYF
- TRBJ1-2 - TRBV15 TGTGCCACCAGCACCAAGGGGCCAGCAAGCTATGGCTACACCTTC CATSTKGPASYGYTF
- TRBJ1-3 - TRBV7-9 TGTTCCAGCCGGACCGGGGTGGGAGGAAACACCATATATTTT CSSRTGVGGNTIYF
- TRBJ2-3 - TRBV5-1 TGCGCCAGCAGCTTGGCGAGCTCAGATACGCAGTATTTT CASSLASSDTQYF
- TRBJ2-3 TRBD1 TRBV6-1 TGTGCCATTAGAGGGCTGACAGGGGGCGCAGATACGCAGTATTTT CAIRGLTGGADTQYF
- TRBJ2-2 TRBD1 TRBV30 TGTGCCTGGAGTAGCCCCCGGGACAGCTATAGAAACACCGGGGAGCTGTTTTTT CAWSSPRDSYRNTGELFF
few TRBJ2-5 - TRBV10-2 TGCGCCAGCAGAGTAGGGGGCAGGGTAGGAGCGGGGGAAGAGACCCAGTACTTC CASRVGGRVGAGEETQYF
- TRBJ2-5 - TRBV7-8 TGTGCCAGCAGCTTAGAACAGGGTAGCGAGACCCAGTACTTC CASSLEQGSETQYF
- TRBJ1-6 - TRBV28 TGTGCCAGCAGTCCAAAAGCTACGACACGACCCCTCCACTTT CASSPKATTRPLHF
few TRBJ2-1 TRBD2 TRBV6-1 TGTGCCAGCAGTGAAAATTTAAGCGGGAGGGGCGATGAGCAGTTCTTC CASSENLSGRGDEQFF
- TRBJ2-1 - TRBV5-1 TGCGCCAGCAGCTCGCAGGGGAATGAGCAGTTCTTC CASSSQGNEQFF
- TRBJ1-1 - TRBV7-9 TGTGCCAGCAGCCCAGGGGCAGGACCGAACACTGAAGCTTTCTTT CASSPGAGPNTEAFF
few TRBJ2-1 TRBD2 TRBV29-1 TGCAGCGCCCGACTAGCGGGAGCGAATGAGCAGTTCTTC CSARLAGANEQFF
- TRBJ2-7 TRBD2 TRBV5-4 TGTGCCAGCAGCTTGAGCGGGAAGGGAGAGCAGTACTTC CASSLSGKGEQYF
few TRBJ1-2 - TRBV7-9 TGTGCCAGCAGCCTCCGGGAGGGCTACACCTTC CASSLREGYTF